This TCR beta chain was documented in a study of T cell repertoires in cytomegalovirus infection. Study background: Matching HLA type, along with CMV infection, was indicated by public TCR beta signatures.

General observations from the study: HLA-C-restricted CMV-specific TCR beta clonotypes were dominant in the ex vivo response. The study identified carriers of CMV plus the relevant HLA from cumulative public TCR beta family frequency.

Each CDR3 protein is one row after TCRdb ran MiXCR on the reads. The sample shows some 130,000 distinct CDR3 sequences, 20% to 30% of them seen only once. This clonotype was seen many times. Its antigen remains unidentified. The sequence came from a human donor in good health (CMV status not recorded). Some clones in this sample may be carry-over from other donors' samples. Sequenced input: PBMCs, sequenced either directly or after in vitro stimulation (not recorded which).

CDR3 bases: TGCGCCAGCAGCCCCGGACAGGGCATGGACTCCTATAATTCACCCCTCCACTTT. Residues: CASSPGQGMDSYNSPLHF. V usage is TRBV4-3 and J usage is TRBJ1-6; TRBD1 agrees at 8 bases. V dropped 4 bases and J dropped 0; count of bases not matched to a gene: 8. The CDR3 spans 18 residues. Per the germline V gene, CDR1 is LGHNA and CDR2 is YSLEER.